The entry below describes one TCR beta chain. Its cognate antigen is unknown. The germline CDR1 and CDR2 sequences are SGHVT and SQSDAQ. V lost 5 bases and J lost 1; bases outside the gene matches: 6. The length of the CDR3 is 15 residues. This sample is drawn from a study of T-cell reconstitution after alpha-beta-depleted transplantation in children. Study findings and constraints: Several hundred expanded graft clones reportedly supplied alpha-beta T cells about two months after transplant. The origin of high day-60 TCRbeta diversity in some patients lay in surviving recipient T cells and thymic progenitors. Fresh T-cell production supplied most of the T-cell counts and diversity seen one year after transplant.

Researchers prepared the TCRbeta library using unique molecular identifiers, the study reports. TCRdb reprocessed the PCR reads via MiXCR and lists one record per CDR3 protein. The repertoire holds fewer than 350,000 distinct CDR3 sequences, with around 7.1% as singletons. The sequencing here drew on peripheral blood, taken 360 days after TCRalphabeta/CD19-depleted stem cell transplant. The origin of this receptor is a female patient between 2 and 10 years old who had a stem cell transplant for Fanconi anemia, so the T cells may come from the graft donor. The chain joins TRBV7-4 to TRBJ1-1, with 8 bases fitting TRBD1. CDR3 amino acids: CASSQTGGRNTEAFF. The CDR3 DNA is TGTGCCAGCAGCCAAACAGGGGGTAGGAACACTGAAGCTTTCTTT.